This TCR beta chain originates from a study of shared clonotypes between healthy human individuals. Donors were healthy HIV-negative adults without recent acute infections or vaccinations. Overall study results and limits: Despite large depth, sorted-subset datasets appeared incompletely sequenced. Lower generation probabilities were found for non-shared clonotypes than for those shared by all four donors.

Researchers ran the assay at a deep level. The method was immunoSEQ multiplex PCR; TCRdb's version includes in-frame clones alone and lacks a portion of them. This sample carries more than 2,000,000 clones, approximately 95% of them seen once, and the ten largest clones take 0.39%. On this clone: The target antigen is unknown.

V was cut by 6 bases and J by 5 bases, with 19 bases left in between. Germline V gives CDR1 MDHEN, CDR2 SYDVKM. This CDR3 spans 16 amino acids. This sequence originates from a man aged 18 to 29 in good health. Some clones in this sample may be carry-over from other donors' samples. Sequenced sample: naive CD4+ T cells from PBMCs. Subset: CD45RA+ positively selected. The chain joins TRBV28 to TRBJ1-4; a possible D gene is TRBD1 (5 bases). CDR3: CASSLLGARGNEKLFF. The CDR3, as DNA: TGTGCCAGCAGCCTCCTCGGGGCCCGGGGCAATGAAAAACTGTTTTTT.